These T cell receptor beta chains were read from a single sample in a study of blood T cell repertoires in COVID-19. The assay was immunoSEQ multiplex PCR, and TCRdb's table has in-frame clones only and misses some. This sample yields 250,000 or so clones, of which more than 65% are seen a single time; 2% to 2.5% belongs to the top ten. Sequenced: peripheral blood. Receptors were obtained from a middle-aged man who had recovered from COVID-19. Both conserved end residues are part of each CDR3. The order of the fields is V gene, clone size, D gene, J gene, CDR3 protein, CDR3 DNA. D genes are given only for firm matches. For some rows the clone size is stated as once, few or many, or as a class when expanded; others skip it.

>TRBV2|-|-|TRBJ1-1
CASSLEATGAFF
TGTGCCAGCAGTCTCGAGGCGACAGGAGCTTTCTTT
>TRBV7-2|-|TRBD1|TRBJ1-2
CASSHAWDRGRSYTF
TGTGCCAGCAGTCACGCCTGGGACAGGGGGCGAAGCTACACCTTC
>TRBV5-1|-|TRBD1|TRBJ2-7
CASGDRGGEQYF
TGCGCCAGCGGGGACAGGGGTGGTGAGCAGTACTTC
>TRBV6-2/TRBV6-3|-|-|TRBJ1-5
CASSSRTVGTQHF
TGTGCCAGCAGTTCCCGGACTGTGGGGACCCAGCATTTT
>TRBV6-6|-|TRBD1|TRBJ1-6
CASSYGTGDSPLHF
TGTGCCAGCAGTTACGGGACAGGGGATTCACCCCTCCACTTT
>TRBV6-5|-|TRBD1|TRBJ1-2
CATLDRATLGGYTF
TGTGCCACCCTTGACAGGGCAACCCTCGGTGGCTACACCTTC
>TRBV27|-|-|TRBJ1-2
CASSLSIADSLNYGYTF
TGTGCCAGCAGTTTATCGATTGCGGACAGCCTTAACTATGGCTACACCTTC
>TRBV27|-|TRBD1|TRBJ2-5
CASASGTGGAETQYF
TGTGCCAGCGCCTCCGGGACAGGGGGCGCGGAGACCCAGTACTTC
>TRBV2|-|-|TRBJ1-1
CATQTDPNTEAFF
TGTGCCACCCAGACAGATCCGAACACTGAAGCTTTCTTT
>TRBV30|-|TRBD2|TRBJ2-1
CAWSIGLAGVNEQFF
TGTGCCTGGAGTATAGGGCTAGCGGGAGTTAATGAGCAGTTCTTC
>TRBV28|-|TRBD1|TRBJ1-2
CASRKDTGGASGYTF
TGTGCCAGCAGGAAGGATACAGGGGGCGCTTCTGGCTACACCTTC
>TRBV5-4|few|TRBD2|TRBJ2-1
CASSLLAGVGNEQFF
TGTGCCAGCAGCTTGTTAGCGGGAGTAGGCAATGAGCAGTTCTTC
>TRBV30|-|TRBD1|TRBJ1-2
CAWSSLPGQGARGYTF
TGTGCCTGGAGTTCCCTGCCGGGACAGGGGGCGAGGGGCTACACCTTC
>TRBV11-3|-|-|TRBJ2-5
CASSPDAGYQETQYF
TGTGCCAGCAGCCCCGACGCCGGGTACCAAGAGACCCAGTACTTC
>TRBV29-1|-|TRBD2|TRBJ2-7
CSVLTSGRLGEQYF
TGCAGCGTTCTGACTAGCGGGAGATTGGGCGAGCAGTACTTC
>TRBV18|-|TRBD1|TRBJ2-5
CASSPRQGTGETQYF
TGTGCCAGCTCACCAAGACAGGGGACGGGAGAGACCCAGTACTTC
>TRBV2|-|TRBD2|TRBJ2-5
CASRERGAEETQYF
TGTGCCAGCAGGGAGCGGGGGGCCGAAGAGACCCAGTACTTC
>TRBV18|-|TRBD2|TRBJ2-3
CASSPSGGTDTQYF
TGTGCCAGCTCACCTAGCGGGGGGACGGATACGCAGTATTTT
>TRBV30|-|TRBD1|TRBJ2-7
CACTRDRGYEQYF
TGTGCCTGCACCCGGGACAGGGGCTACGAGCAGTACTTC
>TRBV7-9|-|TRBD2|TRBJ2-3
CASSLTSGRPTDTQYF
TGTGCCAGCAGCCTTACTAGCGGGAGGCCCACAGATACGCAGTATTTT
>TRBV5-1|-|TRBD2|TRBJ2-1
CASSKLASDEQFF
TGCGCCAGCAGTAAACTAGCGTCGGATGAGCAGTTCTTC
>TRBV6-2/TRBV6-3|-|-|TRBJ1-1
CASSSGGRRTEAFF
TGTGCCAGCAGTTCTGGGGGCCGGAGGACTGAAGCTTTCTTT
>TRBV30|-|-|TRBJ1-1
CAWSGHMNTEAFF
TGTGCCTGGAGTGGACATATGAACACTGAAGCTTTCTTT
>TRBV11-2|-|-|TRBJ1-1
CASSFMSPNTEAFF
TGTGCCAGCAGCTTCATGAGTCCGAACACTGAAGCTTTCTTT
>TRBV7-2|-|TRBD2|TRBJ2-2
CASSPGGDNTGELFF
TGTGCCAGCAGCCCGGGGGGAGATAACACCGGGGAGCTGTTTTTT
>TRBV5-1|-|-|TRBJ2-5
CASSLDSETQYF
TGCGCCAGCAGCTTGGACAGCGAGACCCAGTACTTC
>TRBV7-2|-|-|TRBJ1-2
CASSLARIDGYTF
TGTGCCAGCAGCTTAGCCAGGATTGACGGCTACACCTTC
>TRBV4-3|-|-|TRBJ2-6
CASSPQHSGANVLTF
TGCGCCAGCAGCCCACAGCACTCTGGGGCCAACGTCCTGACTTTC
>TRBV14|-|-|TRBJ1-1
CASSQSSVGTEAFF
TGTGCCAGCAGCCAATCCTCGGTCGGCACTGAAGCTTTCTTT
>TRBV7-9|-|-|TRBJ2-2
CASSFLAGELFF
TGTGCCAGCAGCTTTTTAGCGGGGGAGCTGTTTTTT
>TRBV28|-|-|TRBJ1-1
CASSLTTRAQGAFF
TGTGCCAGCAGTCTAACGACCCGGGCCCAGGGGGCTTTCTTT
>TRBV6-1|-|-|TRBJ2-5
CASSEAGSGETQYF
TGTGCCAGCAGTGAAGCAGGGAGTGGGGAGACCCAGTACTTC
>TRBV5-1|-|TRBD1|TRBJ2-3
CASSLPDRGQGTDTQYF
TGCGCCAGCAGCCTCCCGGACAGGGGGCAGGGGACAGATACGCAGTATTTT
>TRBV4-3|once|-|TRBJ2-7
CASSQARDYEQYF
TGCGCCAGCAGCCAAGCACGGGACTACGAGCAGTACTTC
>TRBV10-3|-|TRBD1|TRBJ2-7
CAIEDRDRGTYEQYF
TGTGCCATCGAGGACCGGGACAGGGGTACCTACGAGCAGTACTTC
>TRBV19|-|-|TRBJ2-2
CASSIFRGEDTGELFF
TGTGCCAGTAGTATATTCCGGGGAGAGGACACCGGGGAGCTGTTTTTT
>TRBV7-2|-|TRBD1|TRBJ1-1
CASSTGQGMNTEAFF
TGTGCCAGCAGCACGGGACAGGGGATGAACACTGAAGCTTTCTTT
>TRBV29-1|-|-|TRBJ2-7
CSVVRHQLPYEQYF
TGCAGCGTTGTCAGACACCAACTCCCCTACGAGCAGTACTTC
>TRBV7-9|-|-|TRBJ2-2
CASSLLASRGELFF
TGTGCCAGCAGCTTACTAGCAAGCCGTGGGGAGCTGTTTTTT
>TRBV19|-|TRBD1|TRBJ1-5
CASSMSLGQGGYQPQHF
TGTGCCAGTAGTATGTCTTTGGGACAGGGGGGCTATCAGCCCCAGCATTTT
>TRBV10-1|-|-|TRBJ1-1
CASSEGRGQMNTEAFF
TGCGCCAGCAGTGAGGGACGAGGGCAAATGAACACTGAAGCTTTCTTT
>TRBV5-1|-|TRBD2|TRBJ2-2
CASSWGTSGNTGELFF
TGCGCCAGCAGCTGGGGGACTAGCGGGAACACCGGGGAGCTGTTTTTT